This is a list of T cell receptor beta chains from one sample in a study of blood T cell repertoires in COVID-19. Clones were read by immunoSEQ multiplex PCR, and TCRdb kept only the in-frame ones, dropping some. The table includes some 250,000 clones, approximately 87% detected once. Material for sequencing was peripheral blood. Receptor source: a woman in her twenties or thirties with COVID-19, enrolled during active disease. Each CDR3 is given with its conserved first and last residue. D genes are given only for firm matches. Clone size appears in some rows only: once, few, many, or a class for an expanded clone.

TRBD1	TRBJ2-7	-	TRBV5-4	CASSVQDRGAYEQYF	TGTGCCAGCAGCGTACAGGACAGGGGGGCATACGAGCAGTACTTC
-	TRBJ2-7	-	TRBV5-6	CASSLGGVPYEQYF	TGTGCCAGCAGCTTGGGCGGGGTCCCCTACGAGCAGTACTTC
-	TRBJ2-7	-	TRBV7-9	CASSLAGQNEQYF	TGTGCCAGCAGCTTAGCAGGACAAAACGAGCAGTACTTC
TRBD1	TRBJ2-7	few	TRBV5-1	CASSSRQGATSYEQYF	TGCGCCAGCAGCTCCCGACAGGGGGCGACGAGCTACGAGCAGTACTTC
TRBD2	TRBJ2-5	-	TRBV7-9	CASSSPGLAGGKETQYF	TGTGCCAGCAGCTCCCCAGGACTAGCGGGGGGGAAAGAGACCCAGTACTTC
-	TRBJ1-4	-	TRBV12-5	CASDLLFEQPNEKLFF	TGTGCTAGTGATCTCTTGTTTGAGCAACCTAATGAAAAACTGTTTTTT
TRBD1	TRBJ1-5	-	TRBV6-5	CASSARQGRGQPQHF	TGTGCCAGCAGCGCCCGACAGGGAAGGGGTCAGCCCCAGCATTTT
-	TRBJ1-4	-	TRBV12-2	CASRSTPEKLFF	TGTGCAAGTCGCTCAACACCCGAAAAACTGTTTTTT
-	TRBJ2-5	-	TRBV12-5	CASGGFAGASGGTQYF	TGTGCTAGTGGGGGATTCGCGGGGGCCTCCGGGGGGACCCAGTACTTC
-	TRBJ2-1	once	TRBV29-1	CSANRDHEQFF	TGCAGCGCAAACAGGGACCACGAGCAGTTCTTC
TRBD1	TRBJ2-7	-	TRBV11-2	CASSSRRQGAPYEQYF	TGTGCCAGCAGCTCGAGGCGACAGGGGGCCCCCTACGAGCAGTACTTC
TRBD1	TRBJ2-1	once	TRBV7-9	CASSLGTNRDRDNEQFF	TGTGCCAGCAGCTTAGGGACCAATAGGGACAGGGACAATGAGCAGTTCTTC
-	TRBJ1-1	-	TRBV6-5	CASSYSSGGNTEAFF	TGTGCCAGCAGCTATAGCTCGGGGGGGAACACTGAAGCTTTCTTT
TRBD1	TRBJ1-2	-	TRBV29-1	CSVVLGGQGYTF	TGCAGCGTTGTGCTAGGGGGCCAGGGCTACACCTTC
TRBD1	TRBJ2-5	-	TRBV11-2	CASSNQPGQERTQYF	TGTGCCAGCAGCAATCAACCGGGACAGGAGAGGACCCAGTACTTC
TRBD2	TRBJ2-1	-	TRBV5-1	CASSLGSGGSNEQFF	TGCGCCAGCAGCTTGGGAAGCGGGGGCAGCAATGAGCAGTTCTTC
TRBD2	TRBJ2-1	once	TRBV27	CASSHRDSGDEQFF	TGTGCCAGCAGCCACCGAGATAGCGGGGATGAGCAGTTCTTC
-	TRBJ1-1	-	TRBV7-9	CASSPPPGELAFF	TGTGCCAGCAGCCCCCCGCCAGGGGAGTTAGCTTTCTTT
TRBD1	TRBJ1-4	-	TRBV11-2	CASSPGQFTEKLFF	TGTGCCAGCAGTCCGGGACAGTTTACCGAAAAACTGTTTTTT
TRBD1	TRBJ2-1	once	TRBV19	CASSIGPGGHNEQFF	TGTGCCAGTAGTATAGGGCCAGGGGGTCACAATGAGCAGTTCTTC
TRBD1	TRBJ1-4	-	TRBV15	CATSRDPRGATNEKLFF	TGTGCCACCAGCAGAGATCCCAGGGGGGCGACTAATGAAAAACTGTTTTTT
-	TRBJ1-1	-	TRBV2	CASSGQPNTEAFF	TGTGCCAGCAGTGGACAGCCGAACACTGAAGCTTTCTTT
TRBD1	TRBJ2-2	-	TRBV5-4	CASSSGGGNGELFF	TGTGCCAGCAGCTCAGGGGGCGGGAACGGGGAGCTGTTTTTT
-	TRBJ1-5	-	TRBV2	CASSEALYYEGNQPQHF	TGTGCCAGCAGTGAAGCGCTTTATTATGAGGGCAATCAGCCCCAGCATTTT
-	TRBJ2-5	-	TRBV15	CATSPGLQETQYF	TGTGCCACCAGTCCGGGACTTCAAGAGACCCAGTACTTC
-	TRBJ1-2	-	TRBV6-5	CASSYIKGQGGYTF	TGTGCCAGCAGTTACATAAAGGGACAAGGAGGCTACACCTTC
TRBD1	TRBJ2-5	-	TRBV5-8	CASGDRGRGSETQYF	TGTGCCAGCGGTGACAGGGGGCGCGGGTCGGAGACCCAGTACTTC
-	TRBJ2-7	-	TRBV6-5	CASKLGSSYEQYF	TGTGCCAGCAAACTCGGGAGCTCCTACGAGCAGTACTTC
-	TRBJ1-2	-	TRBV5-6	CASSLAPRVSYTF	TGTGCCAGCAGCTTGGCCCCCAGGGTTAGCTACACCTTC
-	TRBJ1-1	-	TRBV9	CASSHTTMNTEAFF	TGTGCCAGCAGCCACACAACTATGAACACTGAAGCTTTCTTT
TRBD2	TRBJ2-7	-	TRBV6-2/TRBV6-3	CASSSGTSYEQYF	TGTGCCAGCAGCAGCGGGACGTCCTACGAGCAGTACTTC
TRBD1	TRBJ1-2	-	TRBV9	CASSVAPGGGYGYTF	TGTGCCAGCAGCGTAGCTCCAGGGGGCGGCTATGGCTACACCTTC
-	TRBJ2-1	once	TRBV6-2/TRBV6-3	CASSYRHRDTYNEQFF	TGTGCCAGCAGTTATCGCCACCGGGACACCTACAATGAGCAGTTCTTC
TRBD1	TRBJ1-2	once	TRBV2	CASSVLEGGANGYTF	TGTGCCAGCAGCGTGCTTGAAGGGGGCGCGAATGGCTACACCTTC
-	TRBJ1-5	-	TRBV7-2	CASSLRGRPGDDQPQHF	TGTGCCAGCAGCTTACGCGGTCGTCCCGGAGACGATCAGCCCCAGCATTTT
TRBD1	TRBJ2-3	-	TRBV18	CASSLLTGASTDTQYF	TGTGCCAGCTCACTCTTAACAGGGGCCAGCACAGATACGCAGTATTTT
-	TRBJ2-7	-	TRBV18	CASSPTLEHEQYF	TGTGCCAGCTCACCCACCCTAGAGCACGAGCAGTACTTC
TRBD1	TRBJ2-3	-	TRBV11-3	CASSLDLGGSGDTQYF	TGTGCCAGCAGCTTAGATCTAGGGGGCTCAGGAGATACGCAGTATTTT
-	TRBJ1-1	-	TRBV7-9	CASSTSQQGGTEAFF	TGTGCCAGCAGCACCTCCCAACAGGGTGGCACTGAAGCTTTCTTT
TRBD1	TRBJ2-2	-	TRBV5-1	CASSLVPGGNTGELFF	TGCGCCAGCAGCTTGGTACCAGGGGGCAACACCGGGGAGCTGTTTTTT
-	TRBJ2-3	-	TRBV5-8	CASSLVTGATDTQYF	TGTGCCAGCAGCTTGGTTACAGGTGCCACAGATACGCAGTATTTT
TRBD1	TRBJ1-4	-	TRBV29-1	CSVEGQPEKLFF	TGCAGCGTTGAGGGACAGCCCGAAAAACTGTTTTTT
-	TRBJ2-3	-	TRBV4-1	CASSQEGRQTDTQYF	TGCGCCAGCAGCCAAGAGGGGCGGCAAACAGATACGCAGTATTTT
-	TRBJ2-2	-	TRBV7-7	CASSMRVGNTGELFF	TGTGCCAGCAGCATGAGGGTTGGTAACACCGGGGAGCTGTTTTTT
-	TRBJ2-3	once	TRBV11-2	CASSLGYEGDTQYF	TGTGCCAGCAGCTTGGGGTACGAGGGAGATACGCAGTATTTT